The 30 T cell receptor beta chains listed next were all sequenced from one sample in a study of T cell repertoires in cytomegalovirus infection. Each CDR3 protein is one row after TCRdb ran MiXCR on the reads. The profile shows about 450,000 distinct CDR3 sequences, 31% of them singletons. Material for sequencing was PBMCs. The receptors were gathered from a human donor in good health (CMV status not recorded). Some clones in this sample may be carry-over from other donors' samples.

In this sample, this clonotype turned up a few times. The V and J genes are TRBV28 and TRBJ1-5; TRBD1 matches 8 bases. This CDR3 region has 16 residues. V shed 3 bases, J shed 11 bases, and the junction held 15 bases outside the gene matches. Germline V gives CDR1 MDHEN, CDR2 SYDVKM. DNA of the CDR3: TGTGCCAGCAGTTTCGGGGAAGACAGGGGTAGAGGGACCCAGCATTTT. Translating gives CASSFGEDRGRGTQHF.

The V call is TRBV18, the J call TRBJ1-2, with 8 bases that match TRBD1. V lost 2 bases to trimming and J lost 4 bases; unmatched junction nucleotides: 6. The CDR3 runs to 15 residues. From germline, CDR1 is KGHSH and CDR2 LQKENI. The CDR3 nucleotides read TGTGCCAGCTCACCAAATCCCACAGGGGGCTATGGCTACACCTTC. This codes for CASSPNPTGGYGYTF. Looking up the rest from reference TRBV18 and TRBJ1-2 gives the full variable domain: NAGVMQNPRHLVRRRGQEARLRCSPMKGHSHVYWYRQLPEEGLKFMVYLQKENIIDESGMPKERFSAEFPKEGPSILRIQQVVRGDSAAYFCASSPNPTGGYGYTFGSGTRLTVV.

This chain links TRBV7-9 with TRBJ2-1; D perhaps matches TRBD2 (6 bases). Per the germline V gene, CDR1 is SEHNR and CDR2 is FQNEAQ (reference sequence). The length of the CDR3 is 16 residues. V was pared by 1 base and J by 7 bases, with 17 bases between. In nucleotides, the CDR3 is TGTGCCAGCAGCTTAGTCGGCGGGGTGGGGCAAAATGAGCAGTTCTTC. This gives the protein CASSLVGGVGQNEQFF.

The rearrangement joins TRBV30 to TRBJ2-2; possible D gene TRBD2, 5 bases. This CDR3 spans 15 amino acids. The germline V and J ends were trimmed by 2 bases and 6 bases, with 16 bases remaining between them. Germline V gives CDR1 GTSNPN, CDR2 SVGIG (reference sequence). In nucleotides, the CDR3 is TGTGCCTGGAGTACCTATGGACTCAGCGCCGGGGAGCTGTTTTTT. Translation: CAWSTYGLSAGELFF.

This chain connects TRBV6-8 to TRBJ2-3; D remains unclear. V shed 6 bases and J shed 8 bases, with 21 bases lying between them. The CDR3 is made up of 15 amino acids. Per the germline V gene, CDR1 is MNHGY and CDR2 is SAAAGT. The CDR3 here is CASSQISPWDLTQYF. In DNA form, the CDR3 reads TGTGCCAGCAGCCAAATTAGTCCCTGGGATCTTACGCAGTATTTT.

Many counts were recorded for this clonotype. This chain uses TRBV7-6 with TRBJ1-1; the match to TRBD1 covers 7 bases. With 6 bases clipped from V and 0 bases from J, the junction kept 1 base outside the gene matches. The CDR3 extends over 13 amino acids. The germline CDR1 and CDR2 sequences are SGHVS and FNYEAQ. The CDR3 nucleotides are TGTGCCAGCAGGGGACAGATGAACACTGAAGCTTTCTTT. This sequence encodes CASRGQMNTEAFF.

The sample holds a few counts of this clonotype. This chain joins TRBV20-1 and TRBJ1-1; 10 bases are shared with TRBD1. V shed 6 bases and J 1 base; nucleotides not matched to a gene: 14. Germline V lookup: CDR1 DFQATT, CDR2 SNEGSKA (reference sequence). CDR3 length: 17 residues. CDR3 region: CSANTWGQGWKNTEAFF. DNA of the CDR3: TGCAGTGCAAATACTTGGGGACAGGGGTGGAAGAACACTGAAGCTTTCTTT.

This clonotype was observed many times. This sequence joins TRBV7-9 and TRBJ2-1; D is uncertain. The CDR3 consists of 12 residues. CDR1 and CDR2 from the germline V gene are SEHNR and FQNEAQ (reference sequence). The ends were cut back, 1 base at V and 9 bases at J, with 7 bases in the middle. This chain's CDR3 is CASSLEGSEQFF. In DNA form, the CDR3 reads TGTGCCAGCAGCTTAGAAGGGTCTGAGCAGTTCTTC.

The CDR3 reads CASSRLGGEAFF. The CDR3 coding sequence is TGTGCCAGCAGCAGACTCGGCGGGGAAGCTTTCTTT. V and J are TRBV7-9 and TRBJ1-1; no reliable D call. Trimming cost V 5 bases and J 8 bases, with 12 bases left between them. The CDR3 is made up of 12 amino acids. Germline CDR1 and CDR2: SEHNR and FQNEAQ (reference sequence).

The chain has TRBV7-2 and TRBJ2-2; perhaps TRBD1 as D (5 bases). The V end was cut by 2 bases, the J end by 5 bases, with 15 bases between. Germline CDR1 is SGHTA and CDR2 is FQGNSA. The CDR3 extends over 16 amino acids. CDR3 sequence: CASSLRWQGGTGELFF. The CDR3 bases are TGTGCCAGCAGCTTAAGATGGCAGGGTGGAACCGGGGAGCTGTTTTTT.

The chain recombines TRBV6-5 with TRBJ2-7; 8 nucleotides line up with TRBD2. The CDR3 totals 19 residues. The germline CDR1 and CDR2 sequences are MNHEY and SVGAGI. The trim removed 2 bases at V and 2 bases at J, leaving 17 bases unmatched. The CDR3 coding sequence is TGTGCCAGCAGTTACAAAAAGGAACTAGCGGTATATCCACCCTACGAGCAGTACTTC. This translates into CASSYKKELAVYPPYEQYF.

With respect to this clonotype: One end of the junction varies from germline; a read error may be responsible. V usage is TRBV7-2 and J usage is TRBJ1-1, with D hard to call. The length of the CDR3 is 16 residues. Germline V gene data show CDR1 as SGHTA and CDR2 as FQGNSA. The CDR3 protein is CASSLAVQLMNTEALF. CDR3 coding DNA: TGTGCCAGCAGCTTAGCCGTACAGTTAATGAACACTGAAGCTTTATTT.

Worth noting for this clonotype: Here the CDR3 omits its conserved ending phenylalanine or tryptophan, so a read error is the likely source. The gene calls are TRBV2 and TRBJ2-7; D is perhaps TRBD1 (6 bases). This CDR3 comprises 13 residues. Germline CDR1 SNHLY, CDR2 FYNNEI. The ends were cut back, 6 bases at V and 6 bases at J, with 15 bases in the middle. The CDR3 DNA is TGTGCCAGCAGGAGGGACACCGTTGGCGAGCAGTACTTA. This sequence encodes CASRRDTVGEQYL.

This rearrangement joins TRBV24-1 to TRBJ2-2; TRBD2 matches at 14 bases. The trim removed 3 bases at V and 1 base at J, leaving 6 bases unmatched. This CDR3 is built from 19 residues. CDR1 is KGHDR, CDR2 SFDVKD, per germline. CDR3 in DNA: TGTGCCACCAGTGATCTGGGGACTAGCGGGGGAATGAACACCGGGGAGCTGTTTTTT. Protein sequence: CATSDLGTSGGMNTGELFF.

This clonotype came up a few times. V usage is TRBV28 and J usage is TRBJ2-2; TRBD2 agrees at 7 bases. With V trimmed by 6 bases and J by 4 bases, 8 bases remained unmatched. This CDR3 contains 15 residues. Germline V gene data show CDR1 as MDHEN and CDR2 as SYDVKM. The CDR3 here is CASSPSGTGTGELFF. In DNA form, the CDR3 reads TGTGCCAGCAGCCCTAGCGGCACGGGCACCGGGGAGCTGTTTTTT.

This clonotype was observed a handful of times. CDR3 DNA sequence: TGTGCCAGCAGTTTTGAGGACTACGAGCAGTACTTC. Its protein is CASSFEDYEQYF. J is TRBJ2-7 and V is TRBV6-6; D remains ambiguous. Deletions cut 4 bases from V and 3 bases from J, with 7 bases between. Germline CDR1 reads MNHNY; CDR2 reads SVGAGI (reference sequence). The CDR3 is made up of 12 amino acids.

Comment on this clonotype: This clone may be a read error of a much larger clone one base away. The rearrangement joins TRBV19 to TRBJ1-1; D is undetermined. CDR3 length: 11 residues. Germline lookup yields CDR1 LNHDA and CDR2 SQIVND (reference sequence). DNA for the CDR3: TGTGTCAGTATAACGATGACTGAAGCTTTCTTT. Residues: CVSITMTEAFF.

The rearrangement joins TRBV7-9 to TRBJ2-5; TRBD1 might be the D (6 bases). CDR1 and CDR2 (germline): SEHNR, FQNEAQ (reference sequence). The CDR3 runs to 17 residues. Trimming took 5 bases from V and 7 from J, leaving 26 bases between them. CDR3: CASSLEGQGRLSGTQYF. CDR3 in DNA: TGTGCCAGCAGCCTAGAAGGGCAGGGGCGTCTCTCAGGGACCCAGTACTTC. Combining the CDR3 with reference TRBV7-9 and TRBJ2-5 gives the whole variable domain DTGVSQNPRHKITKRGQNVTFRCDPISEHNRLYWYRQTLGQGPEFLTYFQNEAQLEKSRLLSDRFSAERPKGSFSTLEIQRTEQGDSAMYLCASSLEGQGRLSGTQYFGPGTRLLVL.

A few counts support this clonotype. This rearrangement joins TRBV4-1 to TRBJ1-4; D might be TRBD1 (5 bases). Germline V gene data show CDR1 as MGHRA and CDR2 as YSYEKL. V lost 5 bases to trimming and J lost 5 bases, with 12 bases between them. The CDR3 length is 14 residues. CDR3 amino acids: CASSTGVYNEKLFF. In DNA form, the CDR3 reads TGCGCCAGCAGCACAGGAGTTTACAATGAAAAACTGTTTTTT.

The count of this clonotype is one. One end of the junction is discordant with germline, which a read error may explain. This chain uses TRBV27 with TRBJ2-5; D is uncertain. The CDR3 spans 11 residues. Per the germline V gene, CDR1 is MNHEY and CDR2 is SMNVEV (reference sequence). CDR3 coding DNA: TGTGCCAGATGGTACCAAGGGACCCAGTACTTC. This translates into CARWYQGTQYF.

This clonotype occurred a few times. V gene TRBV11-2 combines with J gene TRBJ2-7, with 8 bases aligning to TRBD1. Germline V lookup: CDR1 SGHAT, CDR2 FQNNGV. The CDR3 runs to 17 residues. The junction had 11 bases not matched to a gene; V was cut back by 2 bases and J by 2 bases. The CDR3 is CASSLPPPGTGAYEQYF. CDR3 coding DNA: TGTGCCAGCAGCTTACCCCCCCCCGGGACAGGAGCCTACGAGCAGTACTTC.

This clonotype was recorded many times. The chain links TRBV7-2 to TRBJ2-1, with TRBD2 matching 8 bases. With 5 bases clipped from V and 8 bases from J, the junction kept 14 bases outside the gene matches. Germline loops: CDR1 SGHTA, CDR2 FQGNSA. The CDR3 is made up of 16 amino acids. CDR3 DNA sequence: TGTGCCAGCAGCCCGAGTGGAGCGGGGGTGGCCTATGAGCAGTTCTTC. This encodes CASSPSGAGVAYEQFF.

This chain joins TRBV9 and TRBJ1-2; D is perhaps TRBD1 (5 bases). Trimming removed 0 bases at V and 7 bases at J, with 13 bases between. This CDR3 is 14 amino acids long. Germline values: CDR1 SGDLS, CDR2 YYNGEE. CDR3 in DNA: TGTGCCAGCAGCGTAGAAGAGGGGTTGGGTGGCTACACCTTC. It is translated as CASSVEEGLGGYTF.

This clonotype was detected many times. The junction shows a germline mismatch at one end, possibly a read error. The chain has TRBV7-7 and TRBJ2-5, with D uncertain. From germline, CDR1 is SSHAT and CDR2 FNYEAQ (reference sequence). The CDR3 is 13 residues long. The CDR3 DNA reads TGTGCTAGCAGCTTAGGTATCCAAGAGACCCAGTACTTC. Translation: CASSLGIQETQYF.

The J gene is TRBJ2-1, the V gene TRBV10-2, with 11 bases matching TRBD2. Germline CDR1 reads WSHSY; CDR2 reads SAAADI. The CDR3 spans 14 residues. The V segment lost 3 bases and the J segment 8 bases; nucleotides outside the gene matches: 3. The CDR3: CASSDSGGEDEQFF. CDR3 sequence (DNA): TGCGCCAGCAGTGATAGCGGGGGGGAGGATGAGCAGTTCTTC.

The gene calls are TRBV6-6 and TRBJ1-5; D is ambiguous. CDR3 length: 16 amino acids. CDR1 is MNHNY, CDR2 SVGAGI, per germline (reference sequence). V lost 7 bases, J lost 0 bases, and 16 bases lay in between. The CDR3 spells CASTQWPGPSNQPQHF. DNA for the CDR3: TGTGCCAGCACTCAGTGGCCCGGCCCTAGCAATCAGCCCCAGCATTTT.

Points on this clonotype: At one of its ends the junction is not consistent with the germline gene, which may arise from a read error. V is TRBV7-7 and J is TRBJ2-5; tentative D call: TRBD2 (5 bases). The CDR3 contains 13 residues. CDR1 and CDR2 (germline): SSHAT, FNYEAQ (reference sequence). The chain's CDR3 is CASSLGIAETQYF. The CDR3 region has the DNA TGTGCTAGCAGCCTCGGGATCGCGGAGACCCAGTACTTC. Based on the CDR3 plus reference TRBV7-7 and TRBJ2-5, the full variable domain is GAGVSQSPRYKVTKRGQDVTLRCDPISSHATLYWYQQALGQGPEFLTYFNYEAQPDKSGLPSDRFSAERPEGSISTLTIQRTEQRDSAMYRCASSLGIAETQYFGPGTRLLVL.

This clonotype was detected only a few times. This chain uses TRBV7-2 with TRBJ2-5, with unresolved D. The germline gives CDR1 SGHTA, CDR2 FQGNSA. This CDR3 has 15 residues. The ends were cut back, 5 bases at V and 2 bases at J, with 15 bases in the middle. The DNA of the CDR3 is TGTGCCAGCAGCCCCGACCCTGTCGGACAAGAGACCCAGTACTTC. Its translation: CASSPDPVGQETQYF.

The sample holds a few counts of this clonotype. The gene calls are TRBV12-5 and TRBJ2-1, with 11 nucleotides matching TRBD1. The CDR3 runs 17 residues. CDR1 LGHNT and CDR2 FRNRAP come from the germline V gene. V shed 5 bases, J shed 4 bases, and the junction held 10 bases outside the gene matches. Here the CDR3 reads CASGLERTGGAYNEQFF. DNA for the CDR3: TGTGCTAGTGGTCTCGAAAGGACAGGGGGCGCATACAATGAGCAGTTCTTC.

This clonotype has a handful of counts. The chain is built from TRBV29-1 and TRBJ2-1; TRBD1 or TRBD2 may be the D gene (6 bases each). The germline V and J ends were trimmed by 4 bases and 10 bases, with 17 bases remaining between them. CDR1 is SQVTM and CDR2 is ANQGSEA in the germline V gene. This CDR3 is 13 amino acids long. The CDR3 nucleotides are TGCAGCGTTGGGGGGGCAGGGGCAGGGGAGCAGTTCTTC. It encodes CSVGGAGAGEQFF.